This entry lists 18 T cell receptor beta chains sequenced from one sample in a study of OX40 agonist ivuxolimab in advanced cancers. Method: immunoSEQ multiplex PCR; TCRdb's copy keeps in-frame clones and lacks some. In the table there are about 56,000 clones, approximately 83% of which are singletons. The sample here was CD4+ or CD8+ T cells sorted from blood, taken in a trial of the OX40 agonist ivuxolimab. All receptors derive from an adult with an advanced solid tumor such as melanoma, head and neck, liver or kidney cancer.

This chain connects TRBV18 to TRBJ1-3; D remains ambiguous. The CDR3 is 16 residues long. V was clipped by 3 bases and J by 0 bases, with 12 bases between them. Germline V lookup: CDR1 KGHSH, CDR2 LQKENI. CDR3 sequence: CASSPLAADSGNTIYF. CDR3 in DNA: TGTGCCAGCTCACCTTTGGCGGCCGACTCTGGAAACACCATATATTTT.

The V gene is TRBV11-1, the J gene TRBJ1-1, with D unclear. V lost 1 base and J lost 4, with 7 bases in between. The CDR3 covers 13 residues. Germline V CDR1 and CDR2: SGHAT, FQDESV (reference sequence). CDR3 sequence reads: CASSLDDGTEAFF. The CDR3 DNA is TGTGCCAGCAGCTTAGATGACGGCACTGAAGCTTTCTTT.

The CDR3 nucleotides read TGTGCCAGCAGCGTAGCCGGGGGTGAAGCTTTCTTT. Protein: CASSVAGGEAFF. The chain recombines TRBV21-1 with TRBJ1-1. TRBV21-1 is recorded as a pseudogene. CDR3 length: 12 residues.

Comments on this clone: The sample contains more than one DNA sequence encoding this CDR3. This chain links TRBV5-6 with TRBJ2-7, with a weak D call TRBD2 (5 bases). CDR1 is SGHDT and CDR2 is YYEEEE in the germline V gene. There are 14 residues in the CDR3. Between the trimmed V and J ends, which lost 1 base and 0 bases, there was a span of 8 bases. The CDR3 DNA follows: TGTGCCAGCAGCTTGCCCAGCGGCTCCTACGAGCAGTACTTC. It codes for CASSLPSGSYEQYF.

The chain couples TRBV4-1 to TRBJ2-1; 7 nucleotides agree with TRBD2. Looked up from germline, CDR1 is MGHRA and CDR2 is YSYEKL. Losses at the gene ends were 6 bases for V and 7 bases for J; bases not matched to a gene: 9. The CDR3 loop spans 14 amino acids. The CDR3 is CASSHTTSVNEQFF. The DNA for the CDR3 is TGCGCCAGCAGTCACACAACTAGCGTGAATGAGCAGTTCTTC.

The genes are TRBV29-1 and TRBJ2-5, with 8 nucleotides matching TRBD2. The CDR3 covers 11 residues. Germline trimming cut 7 bases from V and 4 bases from J; bases unmatched to any gene: 2. Germline CDR1 and CDR2: SQVTM and ANQGSEA. CDR3 protein: CSGREGETQYF. The CDR3 coding sequence is TGCAGCGGTCGGGAGGGAGAGACCCAGTACTTC.

V is TRBV4-1 and J is TRBJ1-5; 12 bases are shared with TRBD1. Germline V lookup: CDR1 MGHRA, CDR2 YSYEKL. This CDR3 has 17 residues. J lost 7 bases, V lost 0 bases, and 7 bases had no gene match. The CDR3 loop reads CASSQEGQGAPGQPQHF. DNA of the CDR3: TGCGCCAGCAGCCAAGAGGGACAGGGGGCGCCGGGACAGCCCCAGCATTTT.

The chain has TRBV2 and TRBJ1-4, with D tentatively TRBD1 (6 bases). Trimming shortened V by 6 bases and J by 8 bases, and 13 bases separated the two germline ends. From germline, CDR1 is SNHLY and CDR2 FYNNEI. CDR3 size: 13 residues. The CDR3 DNA reads TGTGCCAGCAGCACAGGGTTGGGGGAAAAACTGTTTTTT. This codes for CASSTGLGEKLFF.

This clone appeared once. The chain has TRBV7-9 and TRBJ2-1, with a possible D match to TRBD2 (5 bases). The CDR3 loop spans 15 amino acids. The germline V and J ends were trimmed by 5 bases and 2 bases, with 13 bases remaining between them. CDR1 is SEHNR, CDR2 FQNEAQ, per germline (reference sequence). CDR3 sequence: CASSPEVRAYNEQFF. CDR3 coding DNA: TGTGCCAGCAGCCCGGAGGTGAGGGCCTACAATGAGCAGTTCTTC.

The CDR3 DNA sequence: TGCGCCAGCAGCCAAGAAATGGGGTCCTGGGAGACCCAGTACTTC. Translating it yields CASSQEMGSWETQYF. V is TRBV4-1 and J is TRBJ2-5; no firm D call. Trimming left V 0 bases short and J 5 bases short, with 13 bases between. CDR1 and CDR2 from the germline V gene are MGHRA and YSYEKL. This CDR3 has 15 residues.

This rearrangement joins TRBV5-1 to TRBJ2-1; D is unresolved. This CDR3 spans 17 amino acids. Deletions cut 4 bases from V and 6 bases from J, with 23 bases between. Germline V gene lookup returns CDR1 SGHRS and CDR2 YFSETQ. DNA of the CDR3: TGCGCCAGCAGCATTCTTCGGACCCACATGAAGGGCAATGAGCAGTTCTTC. The encoded protein is CASSILRTHMKGNEQFF.

The chain links TRBV4-1 to TRBJ2-1, with D perhaps matching TRBD2 (7 bases). The CDR3 extends over 18 amino acids. The germline V and J ends were trimmed by 0 bases and 10 bases, with 25 bases remaining between them. Germline V CDR1 and CDR2: MGHRA, YSYEKL. CDR3 region: CASSQDPPGRGAPGEQFF. The CDR3 bases are TGCGCCAGCAGCCAAGACCCCCCCGGCCGGGGGGCGCCAGGGGAGCAGTTCTTC.

The chain combines TRBV29-1 with TRBJ2-3; TRBD2 aligns across 14 bases. The germline CDR1 and CDR2 sequences are SQVTM and ANQGSEA. V trimming: 7 bases; J trimming: 2 bases; junction bases outside the gene matches: 5. The CDR3 length is 15 residues. The CDR3 DNA follows: TGCAGCGCTAGGACTAGCGGGAGGCCCACAGATACGCAGTATTTT. The encoded protein is CSARTSGRPTDTQYF.

J is TRBJ1-1 and V is TRBV7-6, with a tentative D call TRBD1 (6 bases). Trimming stripped 5 bases from V and 5 bases from J, with 18 bases between. Germline CDR1 is SGHVS and CDR2 is FNYEAQ. The CDR3 loop spans 15 amino acids. The CDR3 DNA is TGTGCCAGCAGCGACAATACAGGGTTCCAAACTGAAGCTTTCTTT. It specifies CASSDNTGFQTEAFF.

V gene TRBV9 combines with J gene TRBJ2-5; D unresolved. Germline lookup yields CDR1 SGDLS and CDR2 YYNGEE. The CDR3 has 11 residues. V was pared by 0 bases and J by 6 bases, with 3 bases between. The CDR3 is CASSVGKTQYF. The CDR3 coding sequence is TGTGCCAGCAGCGTAGGGAAGACCCAGTACTTC.

The J gene is TRBJ2-5, the V gene TRBV15; D may be TRBD2 (6 bases). CDR1 is LNHNV, CDR2 YYDKDF, per germline (reference sequence). V was clipped by 3 bases and J by 13 bases, with 15 bases between them. The length of the CDR3 is 12 residues. CDR3 DNA: TGTGCCACCAGCAGGTTGGGAGCGGGCCTGTACTTC. The encoded protein is CATSRLGAGLYF. Variable domain in full (rest from reference TRBV15 and TRBJ2-5): DAMVIQNPRYQVTQFGKPVTLSCSQTLNHNVMYWYQQKSSQAPKLLFHYYDKDFNNEADTPDNFQSRRPNTSFCFLDIRSPGLGDTAMYLCATSRLGAGLYFGPGTRLLVL.

The chain links TRBV5-1 to TRBJ1-1; the D gene is possibly TRBD1 (5 bases). The CDR3 loop spans 14 amino acids. Germline V gene lookup returns CDR1 SGHRS and CDR2 YFSETQ. V was pared by 2 bases and J by 5 bases, with 13 bases between. CDR3 loop: CASSLEGSRTEAFF. The CDR3 DNA is TGCGCCAGCAGCTTAGAGGGGTCGCGAACTGAAGCTTTCTTT.

This clone has a handful of counts. The chain recombines TRBV6-1 with TRBJ1-2, with D unclear. The CDR3 runs 15 residues. Germline CDR1 and CDR2: MNHNS and SASEGT. V was pared by 0 bases and J by 0 bases, with 8 bases between. CDR3 in amino acids: CASSEAGVANYGYTF. The CDR3 DNA is TGTGCCAGCAGTGAAGCGGGAGTAGCTAACTATGGCTACACCTTC.